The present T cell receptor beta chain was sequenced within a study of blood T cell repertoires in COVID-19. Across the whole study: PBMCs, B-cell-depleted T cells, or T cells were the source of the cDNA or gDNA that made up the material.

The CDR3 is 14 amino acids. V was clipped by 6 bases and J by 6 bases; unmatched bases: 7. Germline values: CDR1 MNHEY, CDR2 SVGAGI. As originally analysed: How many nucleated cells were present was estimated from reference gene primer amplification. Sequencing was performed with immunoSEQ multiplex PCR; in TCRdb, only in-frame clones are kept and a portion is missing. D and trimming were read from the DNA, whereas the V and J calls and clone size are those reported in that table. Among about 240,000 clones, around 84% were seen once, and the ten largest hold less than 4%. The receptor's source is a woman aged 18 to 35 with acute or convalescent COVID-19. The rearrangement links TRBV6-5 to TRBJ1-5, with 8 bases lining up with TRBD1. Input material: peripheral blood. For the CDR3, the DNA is TGTGCCAGCAGCCCGGACAGGGTGGGTCAGCCCCAGCATTTT. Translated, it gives CASSPDRVGQPQHF.